The 6 T cell receptor beta chains below come from one sample, sequenced in a study of T cells in Graves' hyperthyroidism and ophthalmopathy. Amplified TCR beta CDR3 regions derived from RNA transcripts. HTBI primers were the set used in a first-round RT-PCR of the TCR CDR3. TCRdb processed the multiplex PCR reads anew with MiXCR; each CDR3 protein has one entry. This table holds 400,000 to 600,000 distinct CDR3 sequences, about 16% found once. The sequenced material came from blood. All receptors derive from a woman aged 25 to 39 with Graves' ophthalmopathy.

This clonotype was detected ten times or more. V is TRBV12-3 or TRBV12-4 and J is TRBJ1-2, with 11 bases that match TRBD1. V trimming: 2 bases; J trimming: 4 bases; junction bases outside the gene matches: 6. This CDR3 contains 16 residues. The CDR3 sequence: CASSLRGQGAFYGYTF. CDR3 DNA sequence: TGTGCCAGCAGTTTACGCGGACAGGGGGCTTTCTATGGCTACACCTTC.

This clonotype was seen repeatedly, ten times or more. The chain carries TRBV24-1 and TRBJ2-1; 9 bases agree with TRBD1. The CDR3 loop spans 15 amino acids. The V segment lost 4 bases and the J segment 6 bases; nucleotides outside the gene matches: 6. Germline V CDR1 and CDR2: KGHDR, SFDVKD. The DNA for the CDR3 is TGTGCCACCAGTGACCACGGGACAGGGTTCAATGAGCAGTTCTTC. This gives the protein CATSDHGTGFNEQFF.

This clonotype was counted ten times or more. The gene calls are TRBV11-2 and TRBJ2-5, with 8 bases that match TRBD1. The V and J ends lost 1 base and 4 bases, in that order; junction bases with no gene match: 5. The CDR3 totals 15 residues. Germline V gene data show CDR1 as SGHAT and CDR2 as FQNNGV. The CDR3 reads CASSLVGQGAETQYF. Here the CDR3 DNA reads TGTGCCAGCAGCTTAGTAGGGCAGGGGGCAGAGACCCAGTACTTC. Drawing the rest from reference TRBV11-2 and TRBJ2-5, the complete variable domain is EAGVAQSPRYKIIEKRQSVAFWCNPISGHATLYWYQQILGQGPKLLIQFQNNGVVDDSQLPKDRFSAERLKGVDSTLKIQPAKLEDSAVYLCASSLVGQGAETQYFGPGTRLLVL.

This clonotype was counted at least ten times. The chain recombines TRBV30 with TRBJ1-4; no reliable D call. Germline V CDR1 and CDR2: GTSNPN, SVGIG (reference sequence). The length of the CDR3 is 15 residues. The V gene lost 5 bases and the J gene lost 0 bases, with 13 bases spanning the gap. CDR3 DNA: TGTGCCTGGGCAGCCCGTCGGACAACTAATGAAAAACTGTTTTTT. Amino acid sequence: CAWAARRTTNEKLFF. Supplemented by reference TRBV30 and TRBJ1-4, the full variable domain reads SQTIHQWPATLVQPVGSPLSLECTVEGTSNPNLYWYRQAAGRGLQLLFYSVGIGQISSEVPQNLSASRPQDRQFILSSKKLLLSDSGFYLCAWAARRTTNEKLFFGSGTQLSVL.

Ten or more counts support this clonotype. The rearrangement uses TRBV28 and TRBJ1-3; TRBD1 matches 8 bases. The CDR3 has 16 residues. V was pared by 8 bases and J by 1 base, with 10 bases of the junction left unmatched. Germline-derived CDR1 and CDR2 are MDHEN and SYDVKM. CDR3 bases: TGTGCCAGCCCCACCCGACAGGGGAATTCTGGAAACACCATATATTTT. Translation: CASPTRQGNSGNTIYF.

This clonotype has ten or more counts. J is TRBJ1-1 and V is TRBV27; 8 bases match TRBD1. V was clipped by 8 bases and J by 1 base; unmatched bases: 6. Germline V gene data show CDR1 as MNHEY and CDR2 as SMNVEV (reference sequence). The CDR3 contains 14 residues. The DNA of the CDR3 is TGTGCCAGCGATAGGACAGGGAGGAACACTGAAGCTTTCTTT. Amino acids: CASDRTGRNTEAFF.